These 28 T cell receptor beta chains originate from one sample sequenced in a study of T cells after yellow fever vaccination. TCRdb re-called the 5' RACE reads with MiXCR, one entry per CDR3 protein. The sample yields approximately 300,000 distinct CDR3 sequences, about 8.7% seen once. The sequencing here drew on PBMCs, taken on the day of the first yellow fever vaccination. The receptors here all came from a man aged 18 to 30 who received the YFV17D yellow fever vaccine.

The chain carries TRBV4-2 and TRBJ2-5, with 9 bases fitting TRBD1. The CDR3 length is 16 residues. Germline V CDR1 and CDR2: LGHNA, YNFKEQ. V lost 4 bases and J lost 3; bases outside the gene matches: 9. The CDR3 sequence: CASSPGEQGAKETQYF. The CDR3 coding sequence is TGTGCCAGCAGCCCCGGGGAACAGGGGGCGAAAGAGACCCAGTACTTC.

The sample holds a few counts of this clonotype. This chain uses TRBV23-1 with TRBJ2-7; D might be TRBD1 (7 bases). TRBV23-1 is known as an ORF, though its function is uncertain. The CDR3 spans 13 residues. V gave up 5 bases and J gave up 5 bases, with 13 bases separating them. The CDR3 spells CASSIAGGNEQYF. For the CDR3, the DNA is TGCGCCAGCAGTATAGCAGGGGGGAACGAGCAGTACTTC.

The rearrangement uses TRBV20-1 and TRBJ1-6; D is ambiguous. The CDR3 covers 11 residues. CDR1 and CDR2 from the germline V gene are DFQATT and SNEGSKA (reference sequence). With 6 bases removed from V and 8 bases from J, the gap between germline ends came to 8 bases. The CDR3 DNA reads TGCAGTGCCGCTTCGGATTCACCCCTCCACTTT. This translates into CSAASDSPLHF.

Concerning this clonotype: At one boundary the junction diverges from the germline segment, which might be a read error. The V and J genes are TRBV15 and TRBJ1-4, with 9 nucleotides matching TRBD1. Looked up from germline, CDR1 is LNHNV and CDR2 is YYDKDF (reference sequence). CDR3 length: 14 amino acids. The CDR3 protein is CATGTGITKEKLFF. CDR3 coding DNA: TGTGCCACCGGGACAGGGATAACTAAGGAAAAACTGTTTTTT.

The sample holds a few counts of this clonotype. CDR3 amino acids: CASSFAADTEAFF. The CDR3 DNA follows: TGCGCCAGCAGCTTCGCTGCGGACACTGAAGCTTTCTTT. The rearrangement links TRBV5-1 to TRBJ1-1; D not certain. V lost 2 bases and J 3 bases, leaving 8 bases between the germline ends. Germline CDR1 is SGHRS and CDR2 is YFSETQ. CDR3 length equals 13 residues.

The CDR3 protein is CASSHRDRGQPDTQYF. The CDR3 DNA reads as TGTGCCAGCAGCCATCGGGACAGGGGGCAGCCAGATACGCAGTATTTT. V usage is TRBV3-1 and J usage is TRBJ2-3; 12 bases are shared with TRBD1. Per germline, CDR1 LGHDT and CDR2 YNNKEL (reference sequence). V shed 3 bases, J shed 4 bases, and the junction held 5 bases outside the gene matches. This CDR3 has 16 amino acids.

This clonotype has a handful of counts. The chain recombines TRBV11-3 with TRBJ2-1, with a tentative D call TRBD1 (6 bases). Trimming took off 5 bases at V and 8 bases at J, with 16 bases between the two ends. Germline CDR1 SGHNT, CDR2 YENEEA. This CDR3 comprises 14 residues. CDR3 protein: CASSPGQSDYEQFF. The DNA of the CDR3 is TGTGCCAGCAGCCCCGGACAGTCGGACTATGAGCAGTTCTTC.

The table lists this clonotype with many counts. J is TRBJ2-7 and V is TRBV18, with D maybe TRBD2 (5 bases). CDR1 and CDR2 from the germline V gene are KGHSH and LQKENI. V was pared by 2 bases and J by 6 bases, with 8 bases between. The CDR3 is 12 amino acids. The CDR3 protein is CASSPSGSEQYF. The DNA for the CDR3 is TGTGCCAGCTCACCATCGGGAAGCGAGCAGTACTTC.

In this sample, this clonotype turned up a few times. This chain joins TRBV4-1 and TRBJ1-6, with TRBD1 matching 8 bases. CDR1 and CDR2 (germline): MGHRA, YSYEKL. J was trimmed by 6 bases and V by 1 base; bases with no gene match: 11. This CDR3 contains 18 residues. CDR3 residues: CASSQGTGKTFTNSPLHF. The DNA for the CDR3 is TGCGCCAGCAGCCAAGGGACAGGGAAAACCTTCACTAATTCACCCCTCCACTTT.

The rearrangement uses TRBV27 and TRBJ1-6; the match to TRBD1 covers 11 bases. The V and J ends lost 4 bases and 10 bases, in that order; junction bases with no gene match: 6. Germline V gene data show CDR1 as MNHEY and CDR2 as SMNVEV (reference sequence). The CDR3 totals 15 residues. CDR3: CASSSGQGAQSPLHF. The CDR3 coding sequence is TGTGCCAGCAGTTCCGGACAGGGGGCACAATCACCCCTCCACTTT.

This clonotype came up a few times. The V gene is TRBV24-1, the J gene TRBJ2-3, with 8 positions matching TRBD1. Germline CDR1 reads KGHDR; CDR2 reads SFDVKD. CDR3 length: 17 residues. V lost 4 bases, J lost 2 bases, and 10 bases stayed unmatched. The CDR3: CATSESGQGGHTDTQYF. The CDR3 nucleotides read TGTGCCACCAGTGAATCTGGACAGGGTGGGCACACAGATACGCAGTATTTT.

This clonotype has a handful of counts. The genes are TRBV20-1 and TRBJ1-5; 9 nucleotides line up with TRBD1. The trim removed 7 bases at V and 1 base at J, leaving 5 bases unmatched. Germline V gives CDR1 DFQATT, CDR2 SNEGSKA (reference sequence). This CDR3 is built from 14 residues. CDR3 region: CSGTGGLSNQPQHF. The DNA for the CDR3 is TGCAGTGGAACAGGGGGCCTGAGCAATCAGCCCCAGCATTTT.

This clonotype was detected only a few times. This rearrangement joins TRBV2 to TRBJ2-5; a possible D gene is TRBD1 (5 bases). Germline values: CDR1 SNHLY, CDR2 FYNNEI. The CDR3 covers 14 residues. V lost 7 bases, J lost 3 bases, and 15 bases lay in between. The CDR3 region has the DNA TGTGCCAGCACTCAGGGAAGGGCTAAAGAGACCCAGTACTTC. It translates to CASTQGRAKETQYF.

The V call is TRBV20-1, the J call TRBJ2-7; 11 bases line up with TRBD1. CDR1 and CDR2 from the germline V gene are DFQATT and SNEGSKA (reference sequence). CDR3 length: 14 amino acids. The chain's CDR3 is CSARGDRGNYEQYV. The CDR3 DNA sequence: TGCAGTGCTAGAGGGGACAGGGGGAATTACGAGCAGTACGTA.

This clonotype has more than one count but fewer than ten. The rearrangement joins TRBV15 to TRBJ2-3; 7 nucleotides align to TRBD1. Per the germline V gene, CDR1 is LNHNV and CDR2 is YYDKDF (reference sequence). The V segment lost 7 bases and the J segment 6 bases; nucleotides outside the gene matches: 13. This CDR3 region has 15 residues. CDR3 loop: CATKQGPPPPDTQYF. Written as DNA, the CDR3 is TGTGCCACCAAACAGGGGCCCCCGCCCCCCGATACGCAGTATTTT. Drawing the rest from reference TRBV15 and TRBJ2-3, the complete variable domain is DAMVIQNPRYQVTQFGKPVTLSCSQTLNHNVMYWYQQKSSQAPKLLFHYYDKDFNNEADTPDNFQSRRPNTSFCFLDIRSPGLGDTAMYLCATKQGPPPPDTQYFGPGTRLTVL.

The J gene is TRBJ2-7, the V gene TRBV3-1, with D unclear. V lost 3 bases and J lost 3, with 6 bases in between. The CDR3 length is 12 residues. CDR1 and CDR2 (germline): LGHDT, YNNKEL (reference sequence). The CDR3 loop reads CASSHRVYEQYF. CDR3 in DNA: TGTGCCAGCAGCCACAGAGTCTACGAGCAGTACTTC.

This clonotype was counted many times. The V gene is TRBV3-1, the J gene TRBJ1-2; D call uncertain. The CDR3 spans 14 residues. In germline, CDR1 is LGHDT, CDR2 YNNKEL (reference sequence). The V gene lost 0 bases and the J gene lost 4 bases, with 9 bases spanning the gap. The chain's CDR3 is CASSQDAGSYGYTF. CDR3 DNA: TGTGCCAGCAGCCAAGATGCGGGGTCCTATGGCTACACCTTC.

In this sample, this clonotype turned up a few times. The chain uses TRBV10-3 and TRBJ2-7; D is possibly TRBD1 or TRBD2 (6 bases each). The germline gives CDR1 ENHRY, CDR2 SYGVKD. The germline V and J ends were trimmed by 3 bases and 3 bases, with 9 bases remaining between them. This CDR3 contains 13 residues. CDR3 amino acids: CAISDEGGYEQYF. The CDR3 region has the DNA TGTGCCATCAGTGACGAGGGGGGCTACGAGCAGTACTTC.

This clonotype was seen a few times. CDR3 amino acids: CASSRSGTDNEKLFF. The CDR3 coding sequence is TGTGCCAGCAGTCGCTCCGGGACAGACAATGAAAAACTGTTTTTT. The chain links TRBV3-1 to TRBJ1-4, with TRBD1 matching 7 bases. With V trimmed by 6 bases and J by 5 bases, 9 bases remained unmatched. CDR3 length: 15 amino acids. CDR1 is LGHDT and CDR2 is YNNKEL in the germline V gene (reference sequence).

This clonotype was seen a few times. The chain employs TRBV4-2 and TRBJ2-3; 10 nucleotides agree with TRBD2. J lost 8 bases, V lost 1 base, and 15 bases had no gene match. The CDR3 contains 18 residues. CDR1 LGHNA and CDR2 YNFKEQ come from the germline V gene. The CDR3 here is CASSQALSSSGGAGTQYF. In DNA form, the CDR3 reads TGTGCCAGCAGCCAAGCCCTCAGTTCCAGCGGGGGGGCCGGTACGCAGTATTTT.

Only a few counts were recorded for this clonotype. The chain combines TRBV7-9 with TRBJ2-4, with a possible D match to TRBD1 (5 bases). V was cut by 4 bases and J by 6 bases, with 7 bases left in between. Germline CDR1 SEHNR, CDR2 FQNEAQ (reference sequence). The CDR3 length is 12 residues. The CDR3 here is CASSSGLNIQYF. For the CDR3, the DNA is TGTGCCAGCAGCTCAGGGTTAAACATTCAGTACTTC.

This clonotype has at least ten counts. The chain links TRBV4-3 to TRBJ2-3; 11 positions match TRBD1. Per the germline V gene, CDR1 is LGHNA and CDR2 is YSLEER. V was clipped by 4 bases and J by 6 bases; unmatched bases: 6. CDR3 length: 15 amino acids. This CDR3 is CASSRRGQGVDTQYF. The CDR3 coding sequence is TGCGCCAGCAGCCGCCGGGGACAGGGGGTGGATACGCAGTATTTT.

This clonotype was counted between two and nine times. The chain is built from TRBV7-9 and TRBJ2-2; D assignment may be TRBD1 or TRBD2 (6 bases each). This CDR3 is 16 amino acids long. Germline values: CDR1 SEHNR, CDR2 FQNEAQ (reference sequence). V dropped 2 bases and J dropped 5 bases, with 15 bases sitting between them. The CDR3 sequence: CASSLLGGGPTGELFF. CDR3 nucleotide sequence: TGTGCCAGCAGCTTACTCGGTGGGGGGCCTACCGGGGAGCTGTTTTTT. The variable domain in full, with the rest retrieved from reference TRBV7-9 and TRBJ2-2, is DTGVSQNPRHKITKRGQNVTFRCDPISEHNRLYWYRQTLGQGPEFLTYFQNEAQLEKSRLLSDRFSAERPKGSFSTLEIQRTEQGDSAMYLCASSLLGGGPTGELFFGEGSRLTVL.

V is TRBV9 and J is TRBJ1-4, with a possible D match to TRBD1 (5 bases). This CDR3 spans 16 amino acids. Per germline, CDR1 SGDLS and CDR2 YYNGEE. V was clipped by 3 bases and J by 0 bases, with 12 bases between them. The CDR3 DNA reads as TGTGCCAGCAGCGCGGGGGAACACTCAACTAATGAAAAACTGTTTTTT. Its translation: CASSAGEHSTNEKLFF.

This clonotype has just one count. V gene TRBV5-5 combines with J gene TRBJ1-1; tentative D call: TRBD1 (5 bases). The CDR3 is made up of 15 amino acids. Germline CDR1 SGHKS, CDR2 YYEKEE (reference sequence). Trimming left V 6 bases short and J 1 base short, with 16 bases between. CDR3 bases: TGTGCCAGCACCTTAACGACGGACAAGAACACTGAAGCTTTCTTT. Amino acid sequence: CASTLTTDKNTEAFF.

This clonotype was observed at least ten times. The J gene is TRBJ2-1, the V gene TRBV29-1; D possibly corresponds to TRBD1 (5 bases). Per the germline V gene, CDR1 is SQVTM and CDR2 is ANQGSEA. V was shortened by 7 bases and J by 9 bases, with 22 bases between the two germline ends. The CDR3 extends over 14 amino acids. CDR3 coding DNA: TGCAGCGCAGCCGTTAGAGGCAGGGATAGTGAGCAGTTCTTC. This sequence encodes CSAAVRGRDSEQFF.

This clonotype came up many times. V is TRBV5-6 and J is TRBJ2-1; a weak D match, TRBD2 (6 bases). The length of the CDR3 is 15 residues. V was clipped by 1 base and J by 1 base, with 9 bases between them. Looked up from germline, CDR1 is SGHDT and CDR2 is YYEEEE. DNA for the CDR3: TGTGCCAGCAGCTTGACAGGACTATCCTACAATGAGCAGTTCTTC. Amino acid sequence: CASSLTGLSYNEQFF.

J is TRBJ2-1 and V is TRBV18, with D unresolved. This CDR3 comprises 12 residues. Germline V gene lookup returns CDR1 KGHSH and CDR2 LQKENI. V dropped 2 bases and J dropped 12 bases, with 11 bases sitting between them. The CDR3 region has the DNA TGTGCCAGCTCACCATCCGAGCGTCGGCAGTTCTTC. Its protein product is CASSPSERRQFF.